This TCR beta chain was observed in a study of shared clonotypes between healthy human individuals. The study, taken as a whole, reports: Rarefaction revealed incomplete sorted-subset sequencing despite large depth. Larger estimated richness was generally seen in naive subsets than in memory subsets.

Once extracted for a subset, genomic DNA was divided evenly among several immunoSEQ plates. When replicate PCRs were run on sorted subsets, they used approximately 0.2 ug DNA, 30,000 to 35,000 T cell genomes. Using immunoSEQ multiplex PCR, the repertoire was profiled, and TCRdb retains in-frame clones only, with some absent. The sample consists of approximately 1.5 million clones, 95% to 99% of them appearing once. Regarding this clone: Its antigen is undetermined.

Germline V gene data show CDR1 as SGHTA and CDR2 as FQGTGA. This CDR3 has 13 residues. V was clipped by 5 bases and J by 5 bases, with 9 bases between them. The gene calls are TRBV7-3 and TRBJ2-2; D gene ambiguous. The sequenced material came from naive CD4+ T cells sorted from blood. As to subset: CD45RA+ positively selected. This clonotype originated in a man aged 25 to 40 in good health. The CDR3 region is CASSIIPTGELFF. Written as DNA, the CDR3 is TGTGCCAGCAGCATAATACCTACCGGGGAGCTGTTTTTT.